These 24 T cell receptor beta chains share one sample of origin, sequenced in a study of T cell repertoires in cytomegalovirus infection. Each CDR3 protein gets one entry after TCRdb re-called the reads with MiXCR. The table records some 300,000 distinct CDR3 sequences, 9.6% of them present only once. The specimen was PBMCs. All receptors come from a human donor in good health (CMV status not recorded). Some clones in this sample may be carry-over from other donors' samples.

This clonotype was observed a handful of times. The V call is TRBV5-5, the J call TRBJ2-2, with 8 bases that match TRBD1. The V segment lost 5 bases and the J segment 6 bases; nucleotides outside the gene matches: 9. Germline V lookup: CDR1 SGHKS, CDR2 YYEKEE (reference sequence). The CDR3 runs to 15 residues. DNA of the CDR3: TGTGCCAGCAGTGACAGGGGAGGTCTACCCGGGGAGCTGTTTTTT. This sequence encodes CASSDRGGLPGELFF.

This clonotype was recorded at least ten times. V is TRBV25-1 and J is TRBJ2-6; no clear D gene. CDR3 size: 19 residues. Germline V CDR1 and CDR2: MGHDK, SYGVNS. With 1 base removed from V and 2 bases from J, the gap between germline ends came to 18 bases. The CDR3 loop reads CASSEFLSEPEPGANVLTF. CDR3 coding DNA: TGTGCCAGCAGTGAATTTTTAAGTGAACCAGAGCCTGGGGCCAACGTCCTGACTTTC.

This clonotype was seen a few times. The V and J genes are TRBV5-4 and TRBJ2-3; the match to TRBD2 covers 9 bases. This CDR3 is built from 15 residues. V lost 5 bases to trimming and J lost 6 bases; unmatched junction nucleotides: 10. The germline V gene encodes CDR1 SGHNT and CDR2 YYREEE (reference sequence). The CDR3 coding sequence is TGTGCCAGCAGGAACGCGGGGGGGGCACAGGATACGCAGTATTTT. Residues: CASRNAGGAQDTQYF.

Many counts were recorded for this clonotype. The V gene is TRBV7-2, the J gene TRBJ2-5; 7 bases fit TRBD2. CDR1 is SGHTA, CDR2 FQGNSA, per germline. J was trimmed by 4 bases and V by 4 bases; bases with no gene match: 9. This CDR3 is built from 15 residues. The CDR3 DNA reads as TGTGCCAGCAGCTCCGGGACTACCAAGGGAGAGACCCAGTACTTC. Protein: CASSSGTTKGETQYF.

To note about this clonotype: Its ends do not fully match the called genes, so a read error is possible. The CDR3 region has the DNA TGCAGTGCCAGAGAGCGTAGAGGCGCTGAAGCTTTCTTT. It specifies CSARERRGAEAFF. The V gene is TRBV20-1, the J gene TRBJ1-1; D remains ambiguous. CDR1 is DFQATT, CDR2 SNEGSKA, per germline (reference sequence). The CDR3 extends over 13 amino acids.

This clonotype was recorded at least ten times. The V and J genes are TRBV6-2 or TRBV6-3 and TRBJ2-7; a possible D gene is TRBD1 (6 bases). This CDR3 contains 13 residues. V shed 2 bases and J shed 6 bases, with 11 bases lying between them. Looked up from germline, CDR1 is MNHEY and CDR2 is SVGEGT. CDR3: CASSYTETGEQYV. The CDR3 bases are TGTGCCAGCAGTTACACGGAGACAGGCGAGCAGTACGTC.

V and J are TRBV20-1 and TRBJ2-1; a possible D gene is TRBD1 (5 bases). Germline lookup yields CDR1 DFQATT and CDR2 SNEGSKA (reference sequence). V lost 5 bases and J lost 0, with 17 bases in between. The CDR3 consists of 16 residues. The CDR3 sequence: CSARNPGWSSYNEQFF. Written as DNA, the CDR3 is TGCAGTGCTCGCAACCCAGGGTGGAGCTCCTACAATGAGCAGTTCTTC.

This clonotype occurred a few times. The rearrangement links TRBV7-9 to TRBJ1-4; 9 bases are a match to TRBD1. Germline assignment: CDR1 SEHNR and CDR2 FQNEAQ (reference sequence). Germline trimming cut 4 bases from V and 8 bases from J; bases unmatched to any gene: 8. The CDR3 consists of 15 residues. CDR3 bases: TGTGCCAGCAGCTCGTCCCGGGACAGGGACGAAAAACTGTTTTTT. Translation: CASSSSRDRDEKLFF.

This chain connects TRBV20-1 to TRBJ2-7; D may be TRBD2 (5 bases). The CDR3 sequence is 14 residues long. V lost 5 bases, J lost 4 bases, and 18 bases lay in between. The V gene's germline CDR1 is DFQATT and CDR2 SNEGSKA (reference sequence). CDR3: CSAALRDPRYEQYF. The CDR3 DNA reads TGCAGTGCTGCACTCCGGGATCCTCGATACGAGCAGTACTTC.

This clonotype showed up just a few times. The chain is built from TRBV18 and TRBJ1-5; TRBD1 is a possible D gene (5 bases). With 1 base removed from V and 4 bases from J, the gap between germline ends came to 14 bases. Germline V lookup: CDR1 KGHSH, CDR2 LQKENI. The CDR3 length is 16 residues. CDR3 sequence: CASSPQGPDINQPQHF. In nucleotides, the CDR3 is TGTGCCAGCTCACCACAGGGGCCCGACATAAATCAGCCCCAGCATTTT.

This clonotype has just a few counts. The chain links TRBV2 to TRBJ2-3, with D unresolved. CDR1 and CDR2 (germline): SNHLY, FYNNEI. Trimming left V 3 bases short and J 0 bases short, with 10 bases between. This CDR3 spans 15 amino acids. Here the CDR3 reads CASSEQLLSTDTQYF. Written as DNA, the CDR3 is TGTGCCAGCAGTGAGCAACTACTTAGCACAGATACGCAGTATTTT.

In this sample, this clonotype turned up many times. The genes are TRBV28 and TRBJ2-7, with 11 positions matching TRBD1. CDR1 is MDHEN and CDR2 is SYDVKM in the germline V gene. The CDR3 contains 15 residues. V was pared by 4 bases and J by 6 bases, with 8 bases of the junction left unmatched. CDR3 nucleotides: TGTGCCAGCAGTTCGCTCGGACAGGGGGCATCCGAGCAGTACTTC. Its translation is CASSSLGQGASEQYF.

This clonotype was detected a few times. This sequence joins TRBV28 and TRBJ2-7; 8 bases match TRBD1. Germline CDR1 is MDHEN and CDR2 is SYDVKM. The junction had 9 bases not matched to a gene; V was cut back by 5 bases and J by 0 bases. There are 16 residues in the CDR3. CDR3 amino acids: CASSAARTGLSYEQYV. The CDR3 coding sequence is TGTGCCAGCAGTGCCGCCCGGACAGGGCTCTCCTACGAGCAGTACGTC.

The chain couples TRBV6-5 to TRBJ2-7; TRBD1 is a possible D gene (6 bases). Germline assignment: CDR1 MNHEY and CDR2 SVGAGI. The V end was cut by 5 bases, the J end by 2 bases, with 13 bases between. The CDR3 contains 14 residues. CDR3 DNA: TGTGCCAGCAGTCAGGGGTTACGAGCCTACGAGCAGTACGTC. Translation: CASSQGLRAYEQYV.

This clonotype was recorded at least ten times. Here the CDR3 reads CSVKSPTGTRSYEQYF. The CDR3 nucleotides read TGCAGCGTTAAATCTCCAACCGGGACTAGATCCTACGAGCAGTACTTC. The rearrangement uses TRBV29-1 and TRBJ2-7, with 8 bases that match TRBD2. In germline, CDR1 is SQVTM, CDR2 ANQGSEA. The ends lost 5 bases at V and 1 base at J; junction bases unmatched: 13. The CDR3 length is 16 residues.

This clonotype was seen at least ten times. This sequence joins TRBV11-1 and TRBJ2-1; a possible D gene is TRBD1 (6 bases). CDR3 size: 14 residues. The germline gives CDR1 SGHAT, CDR2 FQDESV (reference sequence). V was cut by 6 bases and J by 4 bases, with 13 bases left in between. The CDR3 protein is CASRPGHTYNEQFF. The CDR3 bases are TGTGCCAGCAGACCGGGACACACTTACAATGAGCAGTTCTTC.

In its sample, this clonotype was seen many times. This chain uses TRBV7-2 with TRBJ2-5, with 9 bases fitting TRBD1. This CDR3 spans 14 amino acids. The V segment lost 5 bases and the J segment 7 bases; nucleotides outside the gene matches: 8. Germline CDR1 reads SGHTA; CDR2 reads FQGNSA. The CDR3 bases are TGTGCCAGCAGCCAACGGGACAGGGATCGGACCCAGTACTTC. Translated, it gives CASSQRDRDRTQYF.

The CDR3 spells CASSLGAGASETQYF. CDR3 bases: TGTGCCAGCAGCTTAGGAGCGGGGGCGAGTGAGACCCAGTACTTC. The chain uses TRBV11-2 and TRBJ2-5, with 8 bases lining up with TRBD2. The V segment lost 1 base and the J segment 5 bases; nucleotides outside the gene matches: 6. The CDR3 length is 15 residues. CDR1 is SGHAT, CDR2 FQNNGV, per germline.

This clonotype was seen repeatedly, ten times or more. The chain uses TRBV27 and TRBJ2-6; D ambiguous. This CDR3 has 15 residues. The germline gives CDR1 MNHEY, CDR2 SMNVEV (reference sequence). The V and J ends lost 7 bases and 2 bases respectively, with 12 bases between them. The CDR3 sequence: CASNSERAGANVLTF. The CDR3 DNA is TGTGCCAGCAATTCTGAAAGGGCTGGGGCCAACGTCCTGACTTTC.

The chain has TRBV20-1 and TRBJ2-1; D call uncertain. CDR1 DFQATT and CDR2 SNEGSKA come from the germline V gene (reference sequence). This CDR3 is built from 13 residues. V was pared by 1 base and J by 14 bases, with 18 bases between. CDR3 nucleotide sequence: TGCAGTGCTAGAGGCGAGCGCAGCTTCGAGGAGTTCTTC. It codes for CSARGERSFEEFF.

This clonotype was detected ten times or more. The chain carries TRBV20-1 and TRBJ2-5; 7 positions agree with TRBD2. With 6 bases clipped from V and 0 bases from J, the junction kept 10 bases outside the gene matches. CDR1 and CDR2 (germline): DFQATT, SNEGSKA (reference sequence). The CDR3 has 15 residues. CDR3 bases: TGCAGTGCCTCCCAGCGGGGAAGGTACCAAGAGACCCAGTACTTC. It encodes CSASQRGRYQETQYF.

This clonotype was counted a single time. This chain links TRBV10-1 with TRBJ1-3; perhaps TRBD1 as D (5 bases). V shed 2 bases and J shed 3 bases, with 11 bases lying between them. The V gene's germline CDR1 is WNHNN and CDR2 SYGVQD (reference sequence). The CDR3 has 15 residues. In DNA form, the CDR3 reads TGCGCCAGCAGTGAGGGGACGTCGATTGGAAACACCATATATTTT. This gives the protein CASSEGTSIGNTIYF.

The table lists this clonotype with many counts. The V gene is TRBV10-3, the J gene TRBJ1-3; a weak D match, TRBD1 (6 bases). The germline gives CDR1 ENHRY, CDR2 SYGVKD. Between the trimmed V and J ends, which lost 10 bases and 0 bases, there was a span of 10 bases. This CDR3 has 13 amino acids. CDR3 residues: CATSTGSGNTIYF. CDR3 sequence (DNA): TGTGCCACATCGACAGGCTCTGGAAACACCATATATTTT.

The chain employs TRBV28 and TRBJ2-6; 7 bases are a match to TRBD1. The CDR3 covers 18 residues. CDR1 and CDR2 (germline): MDHEN, SYDVKM. The trim removed 5 bases at V and 3 bases at J, leaving 13 bases unmatched. CDR3 residues: CASSPRQGTAVGANVLTF. The CDR3 nucleotides read TGTGCCAGCAGTCCCCGACAGGGTACGGCGGTTGGGGCCAACGTCCTGACTTTC. Looking up the rest from reference TRBV28 and TRBJ2-6 gives the full variable domain: DVKVTQSSRYLVKRTGEKVFLECVQDMDHENMFWYRQDPGLGLRLIYFSYDVKMKEKGDIPEGYSVSREKKERFSLILESASTNQTSMYLCASSPRQGTAVGANVLTFGAGSRLTVL.